A single sample is the source of the 26 T cell receptor beta chains below, sequenced in a study of naive and memory T cell subsets. Both TRBC1 and TRBC2 were covered by a beta constant-region primer of two equimolar oligonucleotides. Four rounds of PCR amplified the ligated cDNA using nested alpha and beta constant-region primers plus SP2. TCRdb analysed the UMI-ligation and nested PCR reads with MiXCR anew, one entry per CDR3 protein. Among tens of thousands of distinct CDR3 sequences listed, roughly 20% were seen once. Specimen: effector memory CD4+ T cells from blood. Subset described: effector memory, CD45RA- CD27-. The receptors originated from a human donor in good health.

This chain joins TRBV14 and TRBJ2-1; D is undetermined. CDR3 length: 13 amino acids. The V and J ends lost 4 bases and 3 bases respectively, with 7 bases between them. Germline V lookup: CDR1 SGHDN, CDR2 FVKESK. The CDR3 DNA reads as TGTGCCAGCAGCCCGACTTTCTACAATGAGCAGTTCTTC. It specifies CASSPTFYNEQFF.

This chain connects TRBV6-1 to TRBJ2-1; D unresolved. Looked up from germline, CDR1 is MNHNS and CDR2 is SASEGT. V lost 4 bases and J 0 bases, leaving 10 bases between the germline ends. This CDR3 contains 15 residues. The CDR3 sequence: CASSGRLSSYNEQFF. DNA for the CDR3: TGTGCCAGCAGTGGTCGACTTAGCTCCTACAATGAGCAGTTCTTC.

The V call is TRBV7-6, the J call TRBJ2-3, with 10 bases identical to TRBD1. This CDR3 is built from 18 residues. Looked up from germline, CDR1 is SGHVS and CDR2 is FNYEAQ. J lost 1 base, V lost 1 base, and 8 bases had no gene match. Here the CDR3 reads CASSLVGFGTGGTDTQYF. In DNA, the CDR3 is TGTGCCAGCAGCTTAGTGGGCTTCGGGACAGGGGGCACAGATACGCAGTATTTT.

The chain couples TRBV20-1 to TRBJ1-2; D ambiguous. V was clipped by 1 base and J by 7 bases, with 10 bases between them. Germline V gene lookup returns CDR1 DFQATT and CDR2 SNEGSKA (reference sequence). The CDR3 consists of 12 residues. CDR3 region: CSARVLDRGYTF. In DNA form, the CDR3 reads TGCAGTGCTAGAGTGCTAGATCGTGGCTACACCTTC.

This clonotype was picked up a small number of times. The J gene is TRBJ2-2, the V gene TRBV12-3 or TRBV12-4, with 10 nucleotides matching TRBD2. The CDR3 length is 17 residues. The trim removed 7 bases at V and 0 bases at J, leaving 8 bases unmatched. In nucleotides, the CDR3 is TGTGCCAGCACCACCGGGACTAGCGTTGCGAACACCGGGGAGCTGTTTTTT. Its protein product is CASTTGTSVANTGELFF.

This clonotype was seen only a few times. The CDR3 coding sequence is TGCAGTGCTAGAGATGGTAGGACGGGATGGGGGCATGAGCAGTTCTTC. Its translation: CSARDGRTGWGHEQFF. J is TRBJ2-1 and V is TRBV20-1; tentatively, D is TRBD1 (6 bases). The CDR3 has 16 amino acids. V lost 0 bases to trimming and J lost 8 bases, with 20 bases between them. CDR1 is DFQATT and CDR2 is SNEGSKA in the germline V gene (reference sequence).

This clonotype was found a few times. This chain connects TRBV28 to TRBJ1-2; no reliable D call. V lost 8 bases and J lost 8, with 15 bases in between. This CDR3 region has 12 residues. Looked up from germline, CDR1 is MDHEN and CDR2 is SYDVKM. CDR3 loop: CASGVGAWGYTF. CDR3 sequence (DNA): TGTGCCAGCGGGGTGGGCGCCTGGGGCTACACCTTC.

This clonotype was counted ten times or more. The rearrangement links TRBV4-3 to TRBJ2-3; the D is unclear. The germline gives CDR1 LGHNA, CDR2 YSLEER. CDR3 length: 14 residues. V was clipped by 0 bases and J by 2 bases, with 6 bases between them. The CDR3, as DNA: TGCGCCAGCAGCCAAGAAGTGATCACAGATACGCAGTATTTT. Amino acid sequence: CASSQEVITDTQYF.

This clonotype was detected ten times or more. V gene TRBV6-5 combines with J gene TRBJ1-5, with D unresolved. Germline-derived CDR1 and CDR2 are MNHEY and SVGAGI. There are 13 residues in the CDR3. V was shortened by 2 bases and J by 4 bases, with 6 bases between the two germline ends. CDR3 in amino acids: CASSYGPNQPQHF. The CDR3 DNA is TGTGCCAGCAGTTACGGGCCGAATCAGCCCCAGCATTTT.

This clonotype has only a few counts. The chain has TRBV30 and TRBJ2-1, with D maybe TRBD2 (5 bases). CDR1 GTSNPN and CDR2 SVGIG come from the germline V gene (reference sequence). The CDR3 is made up of 15 amino acids. V shed 3 bases and J shed 6 bases, with 18 bases lying between them. The CDR3 sequence: CAWRGIGLAGNEQFF. The CDR3 nucleotides read TGTGCCTGGAGGGGAATTGGGCTAGCCGGCAATGAGCAGTTCTTC.

The V gene is TRBV7-2, the J gene TRBJ2-1, with TRBD2 matching 7 bases. Germline V gene sequence: CDR1 SGHTA, CDR2 FQGNSA. The CDR3 runs to 15 residues. V lost 4 bases and J lost 5; bases outside the gene matches: 8. The CDR3 reads CASSSFGLEHNEQFF. Written as DNA, the CDR3 is TGTGCCAGCAGCTCTTTTGGACTAGAACACAATGAGCAGTTCTTC.

In its sample, this clonotype was seen a few times. The chain employs TRBV11-2 and TRBJ2-1; D may be TRBD2 (6 bases). The V end was cut by 1 base, the J end by 6 bases, with 10 bases between. From germline, CDR1 is SGHAT and CDR2 FQNNGV. The CDR3 totals 14 residues. The CDR3 reads CASSLAGSVNEQFF. The CDR3, as DNA: TGTGCCAGCAGCTTAGCCGGGAGTGTCAATGAGCAGTTCTTC.

This clonotype has at least ten counts. The chain combines TRBV6-5 with TRBJ2-3; the match to TRBD2 covers 10 bases. V was clipped by 5 bases and J by 6 bases; unmatched bases: 8. The germline CDR1 and CDR2 sequences are MNHEY and SVGAGI. The CDR3 extends over 15 amino acids. CDR3 sequence (DNA): TGTGCCAGCAGTCGTCCTAGCGGGGGTAGGGATACGCAGTATTTT. Translated, it gives CASSRPSGGRDTQYF.

This clonotype was observed a few times. V and J are TRBV28 and TRBJ2-7; 9 bases are shared with TRBD1. V was clipped by 4 bases and J by 4 bases; unmatched bases: 17. Per the germline V gene, CDR1 is MDHEN and CDR2 is SYDVKM. The CDR3 consists of 18 residues. The CDR3 DNA sequence: TGTGCCAGCAGTTCCGCGATTTTGAAGGACAGGGGTCTTTACGAGCAGTACTTC. Translated, it gives CASSSAILKDRGLYEQYF. Full variable domain (remainder filled in from reference TRBV28 and TRBJ2-7): DVKVTQSSRYLVKRTGEKVFLECVQDMDHENMFWYRQDPGLGLRLIYFSYDVKMKEKGDIPEGYSVSREKKERFSLILESASTNQTSMYLCASSSAILKDRGLYEQYFGPGTRLTVT.

This clonotype was seen more than once but under ten times. The gene calls are TRBV12-3 or TRBV12-4 and TRBJ1-3; D uncertain. V was pared by 6 bases and J by 4 bases, with 7 bases between. This CDR3 spans 12 amino acids. CDR3 protein: CASRDLGNTIYF. In DNA form, the CDR3 reads TGTGCCAGCAGAGACCTGGGAAACACCATATATTTT.

This clonotype was seen at least ten times. The chain recombines TRBV2 with TRBJ1-5; tentatively, D is TRBD1 (5 bases). Per germline, CDR1 SNHLY and CDR2 FYNNEI. The CDR3 length is 13 residues. Trimming shortened V by 10 bases and J by 6 bases, and 16 bases separated the two germline ends. Written as DNA, the CDR3 is TGTGCCACCTCCCAGGGAAGAGGTCAGCCCCAGCATTTT. Its translation: CATSQGRGQPQHF.

About this clonotype: One end of the junction varies from germline; a read error may be responsible. The V call is TRBV25-1, the J call TRBJ2-2; D is uncertain. Germline assignment: CDR1 MGHDK and CDR2 SYGVNS. The CDR3 runs 13 residues. Written as DNA, the CDR3 is TGTGCCACCGGACGGACGAAAACCGGGGAGCTGTTTTTT. Protein: CATGRTKTGELFF.

Turning to this clonotype: One base away lies a much larger clone, so this may be a sequencing read error. The V and J genes are TRBV5-1 and TRBJ1-2; D not certain. Germline V gene lookup returns CDR1 SGHRS and CDR2 YFSETQ. This CDR3 is built from 14 residues. CDR3 in amino acids: CASSLAVSRDGYAF. The CDR3 bases are TGCGCCAGCAGCTTGGCCGTTTCCCGGGATGGCTACGCCTTC.

This clonotype has ten or more counts. The genes are TRBV28 and TRBJ2-3, with TRBD2 matching over 10 bases. Trimming cost V 3 bases and J 1 base; bases outside gene matches: 4. The CDR3 is 16 amino acids. Germline V gene sequence: CDR1 MDHEN, CDR2 SYDVKM. The CDR3 sequence: CASSFPLAGGTDTQYF. As DNA, the CDR3 is TGTGCCAGCAGTTTTCCCCTAGCGGGAGGCACAGATACGCAGTATTTT.

This clonotype was counted a few times. V usage is TRBV20-1 and J usage is TRBJ2-7, with 7 positions matching TRBD1. CDR3 length: 14 amino acids. The germline V gene has CDR1 DFQATT and CDR2 SNEGSKA (reference sequence). V shed 6 bases and J 2 bases; nucleotides not matched to a gene: 10. CDR3 nucleotides: TGCAGTGCCTCCGGACAGGTTTTAACCTACGAGCAGTACTTC. Translation gives CSASGQVLTYEQYF.

This clonotype has ten or more counts. This chain connects TRBV20-1 to TRBJ2-7; 9 positions agree with TRBD2. After removal of 1 base from V and 3 bases from J, the junction contained 4 bases not matched to a gene. The germline gives CDR1 DFQATT, CDR2 SNEGSKA (reference sequence). The CDR3 runs 14 residues. The CDR3, as DNA: TGCAGTGCTAGAGGCGGGACTAGCCTCTACGAGCAGTACTTC. Protein: CSARGGTSLYEQYF.

This clonotype appeared once. The chain employs TRBV6-6 and TRBJ1-4, with TRBD1 as a possible D gene (5 bases). CDR1 and CDR2 (germline): MNHNY, SVGAGI (reference sequence). This CDR3 is 16 amino acids long. V lost 4 bases to trimming and J lost 0 bases, with 12 bases between them. CDR3 bases: TGTGCCAGCAGTTTACCGCTACAGGCAACTAATGAAAAACTGTTTTTT. Protein product: CASSLPLQATNEKLFF.

This clonotype was recorded at least ten times. The chain couples TRBV3-1 to TRBJ1-1; perhaps TRBD1 as D (6 bases). Deletions cut 1 base from V and 9 bases from J, with 12 bases between. The CDR3 length is 13 residues. Germline CDR1 LGHDT, CDR2 YNNKEL (reference sequence). CDR3 DNA: TGTGCCAGCAGCCAAGTACCAGGACAGAAAGCTTTCTTT. Amino acid sequence: CASSQVPGQKAFF. The variable domain in full, with the rest retrieved from reference TRBV3-1 and TRBJ1-1, is DTAVSQTPKYLVTQMGNDKSIKCEQNLGHDTMYWYKQDSKKFLKIMFSYNNKELIINETVPNRFSPKSPDKAHLNLHINSLELGDSAVYFCASSQVPGQKAFFGQGTRLTVV.

This clonotype has only a few counts. The chain links TRBV7-6 to TRBJ2-3, with TRBD2 matching over 11 bases. Germline V gene data show CDR1 as SGHVS and CDR2 as FNYEAQ. After removal of 6 bases from V and 2 bases from J, the junction contained 10 bases not matched to a gene. The CDR3 loop spans 17 amino acids. Written as DNA, the CDR3 is TGTGCCAGCAGTGACCCGAGGACTAGCGGGCACACAGATACGCAGTATTTT. Translated, it gives CASSDPRTSGHTDTQYF.

For this clonotype: Given a much more abundant clone one base away, this may be a read error. The chain carries TRBV20-1 and TRBJ1-1, with 10 bases matching TRBD1. The CDR3 totals 14 residues. The J segment lost 3 bases and the V segment lost 3 bases, leaving 4 bases of the junction unmatched. Germline V gene lookup returns CDR1 DFQATT and CDR2 SNEGSKA (reference sequence). The CDR3 here is CSARTGGTYTEAFF. The DNA for the CDR3 is TGCAGTGCTAGGACAGGGGGCACGTACACTGAAGCTTTCTTT.

CDR3 amino acids: CASSESGTSQETQYF. CDR3 in DNA: TGTGCCAGCAGTGAAAGCGGGACTAGCCAAGAGACCCAGTACTTC. The chain combines TRBV6-5 with TRBJ2-5, with 8 bases that match TRBD2. CDR3 length equals 15 residues. With 5 bases clipped from V and 1 base from J, the junction kept 6 bases outside the gene matches. Per germline, CDR1 MNHEY and CDR2 SVGAGI.